This T cell receptor (beta chain) emerged from a study of T cells in Graves' hyperthyroidism and ophthalmopathy. The length of the CDR3 is 14 residues. The V gene lost 1 base and the J gene lost 6 bases, with 13 bases spanning the gap. This sample holds PBMCs from about 9.3 ml fresh peripheral blood. TCR beta CDR3 regions were amplified from RNA transcripts. An initial round of RT-PCR targeting the TCR CDR3 relied on the HTBI primer set. Using its own MiXCR run on the multiplex PCR reads, TCRdb lists one record per CDR3 protein. The repertoire holds roughly 500,000 distinct CDR3 sequences, with roughly a quarter as singletons. In its sample, this clonotype was seen a few times.

The sequenced material came from blood. The chain uses TRBV12-3 or TRBV12-4 and TRBJ2-7; D is ambiguous. This clonotype was obtained from a woman aged 25 to 45 with Graves' ophthalmopathy. The CDR3 here is CASSLGQALLEQYF. The CDR3 DNA follows: TGTGCCAGCAGTTTAGGGCAGGCCCTGCTCGAGCAGTACTTC.